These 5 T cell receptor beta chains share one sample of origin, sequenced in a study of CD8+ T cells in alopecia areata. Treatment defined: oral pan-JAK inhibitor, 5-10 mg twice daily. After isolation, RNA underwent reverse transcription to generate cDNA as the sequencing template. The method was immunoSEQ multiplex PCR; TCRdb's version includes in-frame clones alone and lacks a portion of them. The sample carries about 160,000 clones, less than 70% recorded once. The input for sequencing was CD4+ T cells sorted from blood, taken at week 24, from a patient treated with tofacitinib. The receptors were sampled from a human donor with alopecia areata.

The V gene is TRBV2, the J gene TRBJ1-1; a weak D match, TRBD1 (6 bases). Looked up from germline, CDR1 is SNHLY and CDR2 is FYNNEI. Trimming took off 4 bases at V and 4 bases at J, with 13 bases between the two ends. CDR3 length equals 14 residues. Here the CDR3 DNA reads TGTGCCAGCAGTGGAAGGTTAGGGGGCACTGAAGCTTTCTTT. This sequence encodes CASSGRLGGTEAFF.

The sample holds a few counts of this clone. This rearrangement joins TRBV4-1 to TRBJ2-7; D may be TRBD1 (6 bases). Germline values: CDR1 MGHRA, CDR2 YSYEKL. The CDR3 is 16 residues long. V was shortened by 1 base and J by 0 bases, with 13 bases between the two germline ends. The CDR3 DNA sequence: TGCGCCAGCAGCCAAGTACTGGACAGCCGCTCCTACGAGCAGTACTTC. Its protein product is CASSQVLDSRSYEQYF.

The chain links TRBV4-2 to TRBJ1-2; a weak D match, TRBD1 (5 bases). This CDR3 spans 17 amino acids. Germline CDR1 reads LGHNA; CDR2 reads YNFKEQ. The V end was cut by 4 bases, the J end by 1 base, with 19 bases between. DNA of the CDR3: TGTGCCAGCAGCCTTAGATTGGCACAGGCCTTTAACTATGGCTACACCTTC. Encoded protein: CASSLRLAQAFNYGYTF.

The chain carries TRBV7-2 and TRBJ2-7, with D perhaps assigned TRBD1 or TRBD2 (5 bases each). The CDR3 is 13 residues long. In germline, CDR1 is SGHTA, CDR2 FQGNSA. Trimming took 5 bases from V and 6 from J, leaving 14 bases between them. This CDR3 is CASSPLRDREQYF. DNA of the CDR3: TGTGCCAGCAGCCCCCTCAGGGACCGCGAGCAGTACTTC.

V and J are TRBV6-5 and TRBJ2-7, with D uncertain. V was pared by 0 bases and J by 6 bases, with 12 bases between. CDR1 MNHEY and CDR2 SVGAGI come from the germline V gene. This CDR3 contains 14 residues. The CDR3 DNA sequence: TGTGCCAGCAGTTACTCACCTAAGGGCGGCGAGCAGTACTTC. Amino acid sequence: CASSYSPKGGEQYF.